This T cell receptor beta chain originates from a study of T cell repertoires in cytomegalovirus infection. The overall study: Public TCR beta signature analysis indicated the presence of both CMV infection and matching HLA type.

TCRdb re-analysed the reads in MiXCR, keeping a single row per CDR3 protein. The sample lists about a million distinct CDR3 sequences; more than 25% were seen once. Study-wide points: Identification of carriers of CMV plus the relevant HLA was achieved through cumulative public TCR beta family frequency.

This clonotype has only a few counts. Its antigen is currently unknown. Germline trimming cut 1 base from V and 5 bases from J; bases unmatched to any gene: 6. Germline loops: CDR1 SQVTM, CDR2 ANQGSEA. CDR3 length equals 14 residues. The specimen was cultured CD8+ T cells from PBMCs, collected from culture after CMV antigen stimulation. This clonotype originated in a human donor in good health (CMV status not recorded). Some clones in this sample may be carry-over from other donors' samples. The J gene is TRBJ1-2, the V gene TRBV29-1, with TRBD1 matching 8 bases. The CDR3 loop reads CSVEGRQGSYGYTF. In nucleotides, the CDR3 is TGCAGCGTTGAAGGGCGACAGGGGAGTTATGGCTACACCTTC. Filled out from reference TRBV29-1 and TRBJ1-2, the complete variable domain reads SAVISQKPSRDICQRGTSLTIQCQVDSQVTMMFWYRQQPGQSLTLIATANQGSEATYESGFVIDKFPISRPNLTFSTLTVSNMSPEDSSIYLCSVEGRQGSYGYTFGSGTRLTVV.